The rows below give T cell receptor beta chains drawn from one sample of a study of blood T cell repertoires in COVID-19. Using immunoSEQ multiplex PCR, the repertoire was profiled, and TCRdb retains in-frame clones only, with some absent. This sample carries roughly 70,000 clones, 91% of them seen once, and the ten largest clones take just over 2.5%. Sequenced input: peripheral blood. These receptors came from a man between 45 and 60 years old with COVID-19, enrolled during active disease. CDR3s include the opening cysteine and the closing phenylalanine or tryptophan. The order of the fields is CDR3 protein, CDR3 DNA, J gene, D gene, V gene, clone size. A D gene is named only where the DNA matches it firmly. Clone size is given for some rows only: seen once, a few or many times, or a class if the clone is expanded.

CASTVAGGPREQFF TGTGCCAGCACTGTAGCGGGAGGGCCGCGAGAGCAGTTCTTC TRBJ2-1 TRBD2 TRBV2 -
CASMSGSTDTQYF TGCGCCAGCATGAGCGGCTCCACAGATACGCAGTATTTT TRBJ2-3 - TRBV5-1 -
CASSVGPGNTIYF TGTGCCAGCAGTGTGGGCCCTGGAAACACCATATATTTT TRBJ1-3 - TRBV6-4 -
CASEGGTSTDTQYF TGTGCCTCGGAAGGGGGAACTAGCACAGATACGCAGTATTTT TRBJ2-3 - TRBV28 -
CASSVGTDIEQFF TGTGCCAGCAGCGTAGGCACAGATATTGAGCAGTTCTTC TRBJ2-1 - TRBV9 -
CASSLVGGTGNTIYF TGCGCCAGCAGCTTGGTGGGAGGAACTGGAAACACCATATATTTT TRBJ1-3 - TRBV5-1 -
CASSLNGGPMNTEAFF TGTGCCAGCAGTTTGAACGGAGGCCCCATGAACACTGAAGCTTTCTTT TRBJ1-1 - TRBV6-5 -
CASSRALAGDGNEQFF TGTGCCAGCTCACGGGCTTTGGCGGGAGACGGGAATGAGCAGTTCTTC TRBJ2-1 TRBD2 TRBV18 -
CASSPTAQNQPQHF TGTGCCAGCTCACCAACAGCCCAAAATCAGCCCCAGCATTTT TRBJ1-5 - TRBV18 -
CSASNGRREYEQYF TGCAGTGCTAGTAACGGGAGGCGGGAATACGAGCAGTACTTC TRBJ2-7 TRBD2 TRBV20-1 -
CASRDRGQGNTEAFF TGTGCCAGCAGAGACAGGGGGCAAGGGAACACTGAAGCTTTCTTT TRBJ1-1 TRBD1 TRBV6-6 -
CASSRQQGAQNIQYF TGCGCCAGCAGCCGTCAACAGGGCGCCCAAAACATTCAGTACTTC TRBJ2-4 - TRBV4-3 -
CAASGQGNEKLFF TGTGCCGCCTCGGGACAGGGTAATGAAAAACTGTTTTTT TRBJ1-4 TRBD1 TRBV19 -
CASSRSSNYEQYF TGTGCCAGCTCTAGGTCCTCTAACTACGAGCAGTACTTC TRBJ2-7 - TRBV2 -
CASSKVQDYEQYF TGTGCCAGCAGTAAGGTACAGGACTACGAGCAGTACTTC TRBJ2-7 - TRBV6-5 once
CASKDGTSDTGELFF TGTGCCAGCAAGGACGGGACTAGCGACACCGGGGAGCTGTTTTTT TRBJ2-2 TRBD2 TRBV6-5 once
CASSLGQGGTDTQYF TGCGCCAGCAGCTTAGGACAGGGGGGCACAGATACGCAGTATTTT TRBJ2-3 TRBD1 TRBV5-1 -
CASSAGANTGELFF TGCGCCAGCAGCGCGGGGGCTAACACCGGGGAGCTGTTTTTT TRBJ2-2 - TRBV5-1 -
CAISDDSTQGNSPLHF TGTGCCATCAGTGACGATTCTACTCAGGGGAATTCACCCCTCCACTTT TRBJ1-6 - TRBV10-3 few
CASSLSLAGEDEQFF TGTGCCAGCAGCTTATCTTTAGCAGGGGAAGATGAGCAGTTCTTC TRBJ2-1 - TRBV7-2 -
CASRTEGPEAFF TGTGCCAGTAGGACTGAGGGCCCTGAAGCTTTCTTT TRBJ1-1 - TRBV19 -
CASSLSHRGLGTDTQYF TGTGCCAGCAGCTTAAGCCACAGGGGCTTGGGCACAGATACGCAGTATTTT TRBJ2-3 TRBD1 TRBV7-3 -
CASSVGQGKAYEQYF TGTGCCAGCAGCGTGGGACAGGGAAAAGCCTACGAGCAGTACTTC TRBJ2-7 TRBD1 TRBV9 -
CSAVSYEQYF TGCAGTGCCGTATCCTACGAGCAGTACTTC TRBJ2-7 - TRBV20-1 -
CASSLDPGQGADTQYF TGTGCCAGCAGCCTAGATCCCGGACAGGGGGCAGATACGCAGTATTTT TRBJ2-3 TRBD1 TRBV28 -
CSVEEGRGQSYNEQFF TGCAGCGTTGAAGAAGGACGGGGACAGTCCTACAATGAGCAGTTCTTC TRBJ2-1 TRBD1 TRBV29-1 -
CASSLGQGDEAFF TGTGCCAGCAGTTTAGGCCAGGGGGACGAAGCTTTCTTT TRBJ1-1 TRBD1 TRBV27 -
CASSQDNWGGEGETQYF TGTGCCAGCAGCCAAGATAATTGGGGGGGCGAGGGAGAGACCCAGTACTTC TRBJ2-5 - TRBV3-1/TRBV3-2 -
CASSLAALAGGPADTQYF TGTGCCAGCAGCTTAGCAGCACTAGCGGGAGGGCCGGCAGATACGCAGTATTTT TRBJ2-3 TRBD2 TRBV13 -
CASTSGRDYNEQFF TGTGCCAGCACCAGCGGGAGAGACTACAATGAGCAGTTCTTC TRBJ2-1 TRBD2 TRBV2 -
CASSPRAYSYNEQFF TGTGCCAGCAGTCCGCGGGCCTACTCCTACAATGAGCAGTTCTTC TRBJ2-1 - TRBV27 -
CASSLGGFNEKLFF TGTGCCAGCAGTTTAGGGGGCTTTAATGAAAAACTGTTTTTT TRBJ1-4 TRBD1 TRBV5-6 -
CATSREPGLAGGPSGELFF TGTGCCACCAGCAGAGAACCGGGACTAGCGGGAGGGCCCAGTGGGGAGCTGTTTTTT TRBJ2-2 TRBD2 TRBV15 -
CASSLVGLAGYTDTQYF TGCGCCAGCAGCTTGGTAGGACTAGCGGGGTACACAGATACGCAGTATTTT TRBJ2-3 TRBD2 TRBV5-1 -
CASGTGQSSGANVLTF TGCGCCAGCGGGACGGGACAATCCTCTGGGGCCAACGTCCTGACTTTC TRBJ2-6 - TRBV5-1 -
CASSQTTTGEEKLFF TGTGCCAGCAGCCAGACGACGACAGGGGAGGAAAAACTGTTTTTT TRBJ1-4 TRBD1 TRBV6-5 -
CASRGGQGNTEAFF TGTGCCAGCAGGGGGGGACAGGGGAACACTGAAGCTTTCTTT TRBJ1-1 TRBD1 TRBV28 -
CASSPRIGGAYNEQFF TGTGCCAGCAGCCCCCGTATCGGGGGGGCCTACAATGAGCAGTTCTTC TRBJ2-1 TRBD2 TRBV7-2 -
CASRGGISQPQHF TGTGCCAGTAGGGGCGGGATAAGCCAACCCCAGCATTTT TRBJ1-5 - TRBV19 few
CASSVDWTGVKIF TGTGCCAGCAGCGTAGACTGGACAGGGGTCAAGATTTTT TRBJ1-4 TRBD1 TRBV9 -
CASSLGGTNEKLFF TGTGCCAGTAGCCTCGGGGGAACTAATGAAAAACTGTTTTTT TRBJ1-4 - TRBV19 -
CASSARGCGGKLFF TGTGCCAGCAGCGCCAGGGGTTGCGGCGGAAAACTGTTTTTT TRBJ1-4 - TRBV12-1 once
CASSSLFSWQGYEQYF TGTGCCAGTAGTTCACTGTTTTCGTGGCAGGGCTACGAGCAGTACTTC TRBJ2-7 - TRBV19 -
CASSTQGIGAEAFF TGTGCCAGTAGTACACAGGGAATTGGCGCTGAAGCTTTCTTT TRBJ1-1 - TRBV19 -